This TCR beta chain was retrieved from a study of T cells after yellow fever vaccination. Study-wide results and caveats: The secondary response was weaker but peaked faster, day 5 versus 15. Abundant bulk-derived clonotypes could contaminate FACS-sorted repertoires.

The germline V and J ends were trimmed by 6 bases and 4 bases, with 6 bases remaining between them. The germline gives CDR1 LGHNT, CDR2 FRNRAP. This CDR3 contains 12 residues. 5'RACE template switching produced TCR cDNA carrying a universal primer site and UMIs. In TCRdb, the 5' RACE reads were re-called with MiXCR into one record per CDR3 protein. The table includes a few hundred thousand distinct CDR3 sequences, about 4.5% detected once. A word on this clonotype: What it binds is not known.

The clonotype was recovered from a man aged 18 to 29 who received the YFV17D yellow fever vaccine. The rearrangement links TRBV12-5 to TRBJ2-2; D gene ambiguous. Specimen: PBMCs, collected 15 days after the yellow fever booster vaccination. The CDR3 coding sequence is TGTGCTAGTGGCCGGGCCACCGGGGAGCTGTTTTTT. Encoded protein: CASGRATGELFF. The full variable domain, rest sourced from reference TRBV12-5 and TRBJ2-2, is DARVTQTPRHKVTEMGQEVTMRCQPILGHNTVFWYRQTMMQGLELLAYFRNRAPLDDSGMPKDRFSAEMPDATLATLKIQPSEPRDSAVYFCASGRATGELFFGEGSRLTVL.